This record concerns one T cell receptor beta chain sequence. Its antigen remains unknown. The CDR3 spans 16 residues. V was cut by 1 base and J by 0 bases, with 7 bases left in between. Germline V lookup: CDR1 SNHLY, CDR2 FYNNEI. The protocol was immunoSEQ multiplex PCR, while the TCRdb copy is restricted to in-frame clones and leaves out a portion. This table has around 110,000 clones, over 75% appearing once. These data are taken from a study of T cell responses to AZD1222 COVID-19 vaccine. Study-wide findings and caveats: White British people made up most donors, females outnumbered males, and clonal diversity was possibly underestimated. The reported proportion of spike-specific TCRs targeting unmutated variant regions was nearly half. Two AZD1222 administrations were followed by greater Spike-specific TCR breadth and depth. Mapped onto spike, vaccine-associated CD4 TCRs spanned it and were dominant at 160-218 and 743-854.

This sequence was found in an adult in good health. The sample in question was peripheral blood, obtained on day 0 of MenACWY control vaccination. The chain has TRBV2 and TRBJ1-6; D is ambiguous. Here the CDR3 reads CASSEESGSYNSPLHF. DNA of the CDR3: TGTGCCAGCAGTGAAGAGAGTGGCTCCTATAATTCACCCCTCCACTTT.